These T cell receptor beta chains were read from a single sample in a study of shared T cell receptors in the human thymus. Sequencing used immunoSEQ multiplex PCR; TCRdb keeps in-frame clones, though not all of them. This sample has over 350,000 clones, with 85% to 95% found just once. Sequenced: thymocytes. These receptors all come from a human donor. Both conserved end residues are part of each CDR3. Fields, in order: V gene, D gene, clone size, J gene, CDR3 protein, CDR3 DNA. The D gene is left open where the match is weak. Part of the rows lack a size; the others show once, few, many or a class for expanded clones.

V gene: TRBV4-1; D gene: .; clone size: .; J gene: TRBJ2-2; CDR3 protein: CASSPVRGADGELFF; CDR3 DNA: TGCGCCAGCAGCCCCGTCCGAGGGGCAGACGGGGAGCTGTTTTTT
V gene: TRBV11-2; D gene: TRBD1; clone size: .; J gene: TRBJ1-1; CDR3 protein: CASSLVWTGGKTEAFF; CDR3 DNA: TGTGCCAGCAGCTTAGTTTGGACAGGGGGAAAGACTGAAGCTTTCTTT
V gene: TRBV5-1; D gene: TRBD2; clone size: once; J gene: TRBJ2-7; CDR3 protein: CASSPGGLAVLF; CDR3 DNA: TGCGCCAGCAGCCCCGGGGGACTAGCGGTACTCTTC
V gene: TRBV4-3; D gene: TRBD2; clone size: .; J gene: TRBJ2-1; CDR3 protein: CASSQEPGLSIDEQFF; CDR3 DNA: TGCGCCAGCAGCCAAGAACCGGGACTATCTATCGATGAGCAGTTCTTC
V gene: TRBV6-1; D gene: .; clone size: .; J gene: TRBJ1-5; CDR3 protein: CASRTRNRDQPQHF; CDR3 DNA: TGTGCCAGCAGGACAAGGAACAGGGATCAGCCCCAGCATTTT
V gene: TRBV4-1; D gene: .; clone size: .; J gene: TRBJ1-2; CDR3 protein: CASSQDGGNYGYTF; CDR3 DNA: TGCGCCAGCAGCCAAGACGGAGGCAACTATGGCTACACCTTC
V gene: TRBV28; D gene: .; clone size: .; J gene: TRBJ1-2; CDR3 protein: CASTTRRGGFYGYTF; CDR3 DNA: TGTGCCAGCACCACGCGGCGGGGAGGGTTCTATGGCTACACCTTC
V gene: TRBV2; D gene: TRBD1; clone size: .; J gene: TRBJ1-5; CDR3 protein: CASSEGWSGGGNQPQHF; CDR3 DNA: TGTGCCAGCAGTGAAGGGTGGTCAGGGGGCGGCAATCAGCCCCAGCATTTT
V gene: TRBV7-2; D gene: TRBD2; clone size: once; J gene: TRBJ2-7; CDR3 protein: CASSLKASGTAYEQYF; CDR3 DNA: TGTGCCAGCAGCTTAAAGGCTAGCGGGACCGCCTACGAGCAGTACTTC
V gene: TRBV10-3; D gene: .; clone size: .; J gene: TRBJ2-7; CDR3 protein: CAISELALPYEQYF; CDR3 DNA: TGTGCCATCAGTGAGTTAGCCTTACCCTACGAGCAGTACTTC
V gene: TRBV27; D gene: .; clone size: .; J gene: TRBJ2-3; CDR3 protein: CASRGRGQPASTDTQYF; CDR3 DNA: TGTGCCAGCAGGGGCCGGGGGCAGCCCGCTAGCACAGATACGCAGTATTTT
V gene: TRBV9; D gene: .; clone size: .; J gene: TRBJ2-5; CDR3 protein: CASSPSGGIKTQYF; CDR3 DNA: TGTGCCAGCAGTCCCTCCGGCGGAATCAAGACCCAGTACTTC
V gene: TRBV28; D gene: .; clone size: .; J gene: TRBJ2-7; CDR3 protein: CASSTSYRARAYEQYF; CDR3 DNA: TGTGCCAGCAGTACCTCGTACAGGGCGCGTGCCTACGAGCAGTACTTC
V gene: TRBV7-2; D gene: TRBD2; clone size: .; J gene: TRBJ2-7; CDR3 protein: CASSSAGGPKEQYF; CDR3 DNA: TGTGCCAGCAGCTCAGCGGGAGGGCCTAAGGAGCAGTACTTC
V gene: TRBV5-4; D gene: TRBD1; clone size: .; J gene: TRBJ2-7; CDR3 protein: CASSLWDSVSYEQYF; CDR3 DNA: TGTGCCAGCAGCTTGTGGGACAGCGTCTCCTACGAGCAGTACTTC
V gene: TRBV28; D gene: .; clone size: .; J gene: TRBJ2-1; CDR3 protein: CAIAASGDLLDNEQFF; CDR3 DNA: TGTGCCATCGCAGCGTCGGGGGACTTACTGGACAATGAGCAGTTCTTC
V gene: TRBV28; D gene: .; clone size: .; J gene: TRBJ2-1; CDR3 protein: CASRFHNEQFF; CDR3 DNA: TGTGCCAGCAGATTCCACAATGAGCAGTTCTTC
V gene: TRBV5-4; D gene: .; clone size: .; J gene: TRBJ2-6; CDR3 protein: CASSLIASGANVLTF; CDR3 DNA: TGTGCCAGCAGCTTAATAGCGTCTGGGGCCAACGTCCTGACTTTC
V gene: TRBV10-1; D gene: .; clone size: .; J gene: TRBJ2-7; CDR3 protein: CASREVTGDSEQYF; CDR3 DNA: TGCGCCAGCCGAGAGGTAACGGGAGATAGTGAGCAGTACTTC
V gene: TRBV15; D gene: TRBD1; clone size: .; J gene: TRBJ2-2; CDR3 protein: CATSSRDRGPTINTGELFF; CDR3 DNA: TGTGCCACCAGCAGTCGGGACAGGGGGCCAACGATAAACACCGGGGAGCTGTTTTTT
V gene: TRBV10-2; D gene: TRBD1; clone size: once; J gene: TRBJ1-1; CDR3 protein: CASSRDRELLKTPKAFF; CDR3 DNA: TGCGCCAGCAGTCGGGACAGGGAGCTCTTAAAAACCCCCAAAGCTTTCTTT
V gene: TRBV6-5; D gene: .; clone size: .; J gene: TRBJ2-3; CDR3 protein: CASSPIGYTDTQYF; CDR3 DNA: TGTGCCAGCAGCCCTATCGGCTACACAGATACGCAGTATTTT
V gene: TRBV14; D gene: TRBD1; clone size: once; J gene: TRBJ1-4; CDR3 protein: CASSQDVGQGGNNEKLFF; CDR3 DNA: TGTGCCAGCAGCCAAGATGTGGGACAGGGCGGAAATAATGAAAAACTGTTTTTT
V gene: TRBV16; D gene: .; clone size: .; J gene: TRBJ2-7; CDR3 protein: CASSHNHEQYF; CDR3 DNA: TGTGCCAGCAGCCATAACCACGAGCAGTACTTC
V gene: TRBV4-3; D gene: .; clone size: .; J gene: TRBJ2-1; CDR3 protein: CASSQVLRGRSYNEQFF; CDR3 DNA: TGCGCCAGCAGCCAAGTTTTGCGCGGTCGCTCCTACAATGAGCAGTTCTTC
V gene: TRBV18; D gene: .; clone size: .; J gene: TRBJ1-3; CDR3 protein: CASSPPGRISGNTIYF; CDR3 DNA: TGTGCCAGCTCACCACCGGGACGGATCTCTGGAAACACCATATATTTT
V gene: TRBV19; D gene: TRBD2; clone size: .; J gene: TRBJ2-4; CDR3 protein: CASSISRPSGDLAKNIQYF; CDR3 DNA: TGTGCCAGTAGTATATCCCGGCCTAGCGGGGATCTAGCCAAAAACATTCAGTACTTC
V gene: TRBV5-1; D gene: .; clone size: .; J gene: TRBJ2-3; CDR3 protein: CASSLSGTGKDTQYF; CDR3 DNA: TGCGCCAGCAGCTTGTCGGGTACAGGGAAGGATACGCAGTATTTT
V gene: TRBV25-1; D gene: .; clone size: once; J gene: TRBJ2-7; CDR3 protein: CASSEVGRSTYEQYF; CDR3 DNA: TGTGCCAGCAGTGAAGTCGGCAGGTCCACCTACGAGCAGTACTTC
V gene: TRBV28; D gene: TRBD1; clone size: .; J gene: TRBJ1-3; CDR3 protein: CASRWQGALTYSGNTIYF; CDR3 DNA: TGTGCCAGCAGGTGGCAGGGGGCATTAACTTACTCTGGAAACACCATATATTTT
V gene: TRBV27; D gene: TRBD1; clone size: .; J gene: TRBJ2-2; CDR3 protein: CASTVIGTVPGELFF; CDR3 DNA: TGTGCCAGCACGGTCATCGGGACAGTTCCCGGGGAGCTGTTTTTT
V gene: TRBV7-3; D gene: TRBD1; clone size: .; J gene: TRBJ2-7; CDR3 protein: CAGTWTDRLRGQYF; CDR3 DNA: TGTGCCGGGACCTGGACGGACAGGCTACGAGGGCAGTACTTC
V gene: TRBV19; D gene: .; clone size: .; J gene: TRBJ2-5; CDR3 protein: CASSIESGTNGETQYF; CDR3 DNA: TGTGCCAGTAGTATAGAGTCAGGCACGAACGGAGAGACCCAGTACTTC
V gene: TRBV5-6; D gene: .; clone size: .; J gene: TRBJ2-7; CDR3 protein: CASSLALGGDYEQYF; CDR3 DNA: TGTGCCAGCAGCTTGGCGCTCGGGGGCGACTACGAGCAGTACTTC
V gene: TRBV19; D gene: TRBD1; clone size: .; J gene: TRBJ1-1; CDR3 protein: CASSITTGKMIGGNTEAFF; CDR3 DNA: TGTGCCAGTAGTATCACGACAGGGAAGATGATAGGAGGAAACACTGAAGCTTTCTTT
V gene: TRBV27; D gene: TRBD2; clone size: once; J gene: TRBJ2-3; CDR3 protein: CASSFSLAGGFSTDTQYF; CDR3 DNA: TGTGCCAGCAGTTTTAGTCTAGCGGGAGGTTTTTCGACAGATACGCAGTATTTT
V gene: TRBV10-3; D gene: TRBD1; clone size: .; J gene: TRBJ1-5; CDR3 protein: CAIRDRAWEAQHF; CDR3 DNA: TGTGCCATCCGGGACAGGGCTTGGGAGGCCCAGCATTTT